The 18 T cell receptor beta chains below come from one sample, sequenced in a study of blood T cell repertoires in COVID-19. Sequencing used immunoSEQ multiplex PCR; TCRdb keeps in-frame clones, though not all of them. This table holds 95,000 to 150,000 clones, around four fifths found once. The specimen was peripheral blood. These TCRs come from an elderly man with COVID-19, enrolled during active disease.

The genes are TRBV28 and TRBJ1-5; the match to TRBD1 covers 7 bases. The germline CDR1 and CDR2 sequences are MDHEN and SYDVKM. The CDR3 loop spans 15 amino acids. J lost 3 bases, V lost 4 bases, and 6 bases had no gene match. This CDR3 reads CASSSQGDFNQPQHF. The CDR3 coding sequence is TGTGCCAGCAGTTCCCAGGGGGATTTCAATCAGCCCCAGCATTTT.

The rearrangement joins TRBV9 to TRBJ2-6; possibly TRBD1 for D (6 bases). CDR3 length: 17 amino acids. Trimming removed 4 bases at V and 2 bases at J, with 16 bases between. From germline, CDR1 is SGDLS and CDR2 YYNGEE. Written as DNA, the CDR3 is TGTGCCAGCAGCCCCCTCACCCAGGGGACTGGGGCCAACGTCCTGACTTTC. Its protein is CASSPLTQGTGANVLTF.

The chain employs TRBV6-5 and TRBJ1-3; possibly TRBD1 for D (6 bases). CDR1 is MNHEY, CDR2 SVGAGI, per germline. The V gene lost 2 bases and the J gene lost 2 bases, with 10 bases spanning the gap. There are 15 residues in the CDR3. Written as DNA, the CDR3 is TGTGCCAGCAGTTACATCCCAGGGGCTGGAAACACCATATATTTT. This encodes CASSYIPGAGNTIYF.

The rearrangement links TRBV30 to TRBJ1-6, with 7 bases aligning to TRBD1. Germline V lookup: CDR1 GTSNPN, CDR2 SVGIG (reference sequence). Trimming at V came to 0 bases and at J to 8 bases, leaving 1 base not matched to a gene. This CDR3 comprises 13 residues. The CDR3 nucleotides read TGTGCCTGGAGTGTGGACAGGTATTCACCCCTCCACTTT. It codes for CAWSVDRYSPLHF.

This rearrangement joins TRBV7-8 to TRBJ2-3; perhaps TRBD2 as D (5 bases). Germline assignment: CDR1 SGHVS and CDR2 FQNEAQ. V lost 7 bases and J 10 bases, leaving 18 bases between the germline ends. CDR3 size: 13 residues. The CDR3 DNA is TGTGCCAGCAAGAAAACGGGGTCAGCATCGCAGTATTTT. Translation: CASKKTGSASQYF. The whole variable domain, filled in from reference TRBV7-8 and TRBJ2-3, reads GAGVSQSPRYKVAKRGQDVALRCDPISGHVSLFWYQQALGQGPEFLTYFQNEAQLDKSGLPSDRFFAERPEGSVSTLKIQRTQQEDSAVYLCASKKTGSASQYFGPGTRLTVL.

This clone came up a few times. The CDR3 is CASSLGTEETQYF. The CDR3 DNA reads TGTGCCAGCAGCTTGGGGACAGAAGAGACCCAGTACTTC. The rearrangement links TRBV11-3 to TRBJ2-5, with TRBD1 identical over 7 bases. The CDR3 sequence is 13 residues long. Germline V CDR1 and CDR2: SGHNT, YENEEA. Unmatched junction bases numbered 1, after V lost 3 bases and J lost 3 bases.

This clone has more than one count but fewer than ten. The genes are TRBV19 and TRBJ1-6, with TRBD1 matching 10 bases. With 6 bases clipped from V and 10 bases from J, the junction kept 3 bases outside the gene matches. CDR1 is LNHDA and CDR2 is SQIVND in the germline V gene (reference sequence). This CDR3 has 13 residues. CDR3 bases: TGTGCCAGTAGCGGGACAGGGGAATCACCCCTCCACTTT. Amino acid sequence: CASSGTGESPLHF.

This chain links TRBV6-2 or TRBV6-3 with TRBJ2-5; 8 nucleotides line up with TRBD2. Germline V lookup: CDR1 MNHEY, CDR2 SVGEGT. V dropped 4 bases and J dropped 4; count of bases not matched to a gene: 5. The CDR3 has 14 residues. The CDR3 nucleotides read TGTGCCAGCAGTTCGGCCGGGAGGGGAGAGACCCAGTACTTC. Its translation: CASSSAGRGETQYF.

This clone has a handful of counts. The V gene is TRBV12-3 or TRBV12-4, the J gene TRBJ2-5, with D uncertain. The CDR3 loop spans 12 amino acids. Between the trimmed V and J ends, which lost 2 bases and 7 bases, there was a span of 8 bases. Written as DNA, the CDR3 is TGTGCCAGCAGTTTAAGCCAAAGGACCCAGTACTTC. Its protein product is CASSLSQRTQYF.

The genes are TRBV10-3 and TRBJ2-1, with 14 nucleotides matching TRBD2. CDR1 is ENHRY, CDR2 SYGVKD, per germline. Trimming removed 9 bases from V and 1 base from J; junction bases left unmatched: 11. The CDR3 totals 18 residues. The CDR3 loop reads CAISGLAGEIGSYNEQFF. The CDR3 nucleotides are TGTGCCATATCGGGACTAGCGGGAGAAATTGGATCCTACAATGAGCAGTTCTTC.

The rearrangement links TRBV4-1 to TRBJ1-5; 7 bases are a match to TRBD1. The CDR3 is 14 amino acids. CDR1 is MGHRA and CDR2 is YSYEKL in the germline V gene. V trimming: 2 bases; J trimming: 5 bases; junction bases outside the gene matches: 3. The CDR3 nucleotides read TGCGCCAGCAGCCAATACAGGGGTGATCAGCCCCAGCATTTT. Encoded protein: CASSQYRGDQPQHF.

This clone was seen only a few times. The chain recombines TRBV6-5 with TRBJ2-4; TRBD1 matches 7 bases. This CDR3 region has 13 residues. CDR1 is MNHEY, CDR2 SVGAGI, per germline. After removal of 6 bases from V and 6 bases from J, the junction contained 5 bases not matched to a gene. CDR3 protein: CASRYRDRNIQYF. The CDR3 coding sequence is TGTGCCAGCAGGTACCGGGACAGAAACATTCAGTACTTC.

V and J are TRBV28 and TRBJ1-2, with D possibly matching TRBD1 (6 bases). V dropped 5 bases and J dropped 1 base, with 14 bases sitting between them. The CDR3 is made up of 15 amino acids. Germline V gives CDR1 MDHEN, CDR2 SYDVKM. CDR3 region: CASSPGQRINYGYTF. The CDR3 bases are TGTGCCAGCAGTCCGGGACAACGAATTAACTATGGCTACACCTTC.

This chain connects TRBV12-3 or TRBV12-4 to TRBJ1-6; maybe TRBD1 (5 bases). The CDR3 totals 12 residues. V was shortened by 5 bases and J by 8 bases, with 7 bases between the two germline ends. The CDR3 DNA reads TGTGCCAGCAGTCCCAGGGATTCACCCCTCCACTTT. Translated: CASSPRDSPLHF.

V gene TRBV18 combines with J gene TRBJ2-2, with D possibly matching TRBD2 (5 bases). CDR1 and CDR2 from the germline V gene are KGHSH and LQKENI. This CDR3 is 16 amino acids long. Trimming shortened V by 5 bases and J by 3 bases, and 16 bases separated the two germline ends. CDR3 loop: CASSKERVSHTGELFF. For the CDR3, the DNA is TGTGCCAGCTCAAAGGAGAGGGTTTCACACACCGGGGAGCTGTTTTTT.

The chain employs TRBV5-5 and TRBJ2-3; no firm D call. V lost 4 bases and J 5 bases, leaving 8 bases between the germline ends. Looked up from germline, CDR1 is SGHKS and CDR2 is YYEKEE (reference sequence). The CDR3 runs 12 residues. The CDR3 nucleotides read TGTGCCAGCAGCCCCCTTCTAGATACGCAGTATTTT. Translation: CASSPLLDTQYF.

V is TRBV11-2 and J is TRBJ2-2; D might be TRBD2 (6 bases). V was pared by 5 bases and J by 6 bases, with 10 bases between. Germline V lookup: CDR1 SGHAT, CDR2 FQNNGV. This CDR3 comprises 13 residues. CDR3 in amino acids: CASSRGGPGELFF. The CDR3 DNA reads TGTGCCAGCAGCCGGGGAGGACCCGGGGAGCTGTTTTTT.

The chain couples TRBV7-9 to TRBJ1-2; D possibly corresponds to TRBD1 (6 bases). This CDR3 spans 13 amino acids. Trimming removed 5 bases at V and 4 bases at J, with 11 bases between. Germline loops: CDR1 SEHNR, CDR2 FQNEAQ (reference sequence). CDR3 nucleotides: TGTGCCAGCAGCCTGACAGGTCCCTATGGCTACACCTTC. Translated, it gives CASSLTGPYGYTF.